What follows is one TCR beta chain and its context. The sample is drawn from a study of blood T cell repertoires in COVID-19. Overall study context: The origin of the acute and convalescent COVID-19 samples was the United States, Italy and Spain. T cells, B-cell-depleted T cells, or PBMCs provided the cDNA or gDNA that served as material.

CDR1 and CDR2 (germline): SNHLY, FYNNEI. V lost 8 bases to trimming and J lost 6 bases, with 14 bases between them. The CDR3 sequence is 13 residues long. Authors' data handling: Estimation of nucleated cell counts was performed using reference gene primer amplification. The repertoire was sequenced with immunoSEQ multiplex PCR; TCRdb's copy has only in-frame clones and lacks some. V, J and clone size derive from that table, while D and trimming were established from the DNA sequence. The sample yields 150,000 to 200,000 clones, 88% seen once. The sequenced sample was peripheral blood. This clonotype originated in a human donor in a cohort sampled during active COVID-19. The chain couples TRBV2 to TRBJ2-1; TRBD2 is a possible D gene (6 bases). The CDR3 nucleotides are TGTGCCAGCGGTAGCGGAGCCTCCAATGAGCAGTTCTTC. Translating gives CASGSGASNEQFF.